This T cell receptor (beta chain) stems from a study of T cell changes during pregnancy in multiple sclerosis. Sequenced by immunoSEQ multiplex PCR; TCRdb stores in-frame clones only, minus some. The sample carries 90,000 to 95,000 clones, approximately 95% recorded once. The specimen was peripheral blood, collected in the first trimester of pregnancy. This clonotype was sampled from a female donor with multiple sclerosis, enrolled in a pregnancy study.

CDR3 sequence (DNA): TGTGCCAGCAGCTTAGCGCAGAGAGTCCCAGGGGAAAAACTGTTTTTT. Translating it yields CASSLAQRVPGEKLFF. J is TRBJ1-4 and V is TRBV7-6; D is possibly TRBD1 (5 bases). Germline CDR1 and CDR2: SGHVS and FNYEAQ. The CDR3 contains 16 residues. V was shortened by 0 bases and J by 8 bases, with 16 bases between the two germline ends.